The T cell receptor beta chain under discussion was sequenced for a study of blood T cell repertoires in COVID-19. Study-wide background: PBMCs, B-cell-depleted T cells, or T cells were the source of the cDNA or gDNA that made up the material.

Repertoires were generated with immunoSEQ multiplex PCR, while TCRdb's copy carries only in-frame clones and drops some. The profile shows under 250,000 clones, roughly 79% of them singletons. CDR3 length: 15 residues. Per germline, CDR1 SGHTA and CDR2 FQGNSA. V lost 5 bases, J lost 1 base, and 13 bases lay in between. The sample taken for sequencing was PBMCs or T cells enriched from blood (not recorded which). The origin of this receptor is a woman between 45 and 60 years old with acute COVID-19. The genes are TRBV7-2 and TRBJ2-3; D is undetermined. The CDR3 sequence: CASSPFPRGTDTQYF. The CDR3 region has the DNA TGTGCCAGCAGCCCCTTTCCCCGGGGCACAGATACGCAGTATTTT.